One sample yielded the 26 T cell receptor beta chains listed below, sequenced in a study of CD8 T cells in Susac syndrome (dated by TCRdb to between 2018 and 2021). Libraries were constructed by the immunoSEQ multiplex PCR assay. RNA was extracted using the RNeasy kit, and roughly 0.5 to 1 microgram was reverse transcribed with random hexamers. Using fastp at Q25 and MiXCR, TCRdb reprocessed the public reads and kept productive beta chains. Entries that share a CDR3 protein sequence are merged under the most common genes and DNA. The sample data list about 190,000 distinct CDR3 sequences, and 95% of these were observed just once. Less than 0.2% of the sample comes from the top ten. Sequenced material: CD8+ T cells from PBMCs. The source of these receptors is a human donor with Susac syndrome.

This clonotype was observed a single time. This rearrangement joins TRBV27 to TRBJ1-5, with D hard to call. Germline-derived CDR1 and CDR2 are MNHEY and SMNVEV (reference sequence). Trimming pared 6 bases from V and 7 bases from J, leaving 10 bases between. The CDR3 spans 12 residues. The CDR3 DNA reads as TGTGCCAGCAGGCAAGCAGGACAGCCCCAGCATTTT. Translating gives CASRQAGQPQHF.

This CDR3 reads CASSLNPPGDIYEQYF. The CDR3, as DNA: TGTGCCAGCAGCTTAAACCCCCCAGGGGATATCTACGAGCAGTACTTC. V usage is TRBV11-3 and J usage is TRBJ2-7; D might be TRBD1 (6 bases). Germline V CDR1 and CDR2: SGHNT, YENEEA. V lost 2 bases and J lost 3, with 17 bases in between. The CDR3 length is 16 residues.

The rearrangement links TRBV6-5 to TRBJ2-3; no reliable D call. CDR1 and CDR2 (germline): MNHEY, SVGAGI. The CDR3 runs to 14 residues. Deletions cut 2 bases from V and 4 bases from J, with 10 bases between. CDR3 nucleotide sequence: TGTGCCAGCAGTTACGAGCAGGCTGCAGATACGCAGTATTTT. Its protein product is CASSYEQAADTQYF.

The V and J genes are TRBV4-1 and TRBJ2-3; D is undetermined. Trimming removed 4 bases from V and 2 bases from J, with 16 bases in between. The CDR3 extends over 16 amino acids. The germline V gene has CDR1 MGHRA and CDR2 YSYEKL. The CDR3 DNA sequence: TGCGCCAGCAGCCTTCAACTCGAAACCATCACAGATACGCAGTATTTT. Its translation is CASSLQLETITDTQYF.

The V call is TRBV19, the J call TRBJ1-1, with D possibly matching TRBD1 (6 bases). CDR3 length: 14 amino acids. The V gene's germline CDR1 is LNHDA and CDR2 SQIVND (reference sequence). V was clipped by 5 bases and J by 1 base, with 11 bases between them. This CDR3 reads CASSLGTRNTEAFF. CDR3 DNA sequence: TGTGCCAGTAGTCTCGGGACAAGGAACACTGAAGCTTTCTTT.

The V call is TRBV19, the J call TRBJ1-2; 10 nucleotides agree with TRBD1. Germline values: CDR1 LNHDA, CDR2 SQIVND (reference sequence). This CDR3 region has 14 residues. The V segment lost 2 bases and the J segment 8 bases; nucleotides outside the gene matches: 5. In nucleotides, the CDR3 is TGTGCCAGTAGTATACGACAGGGGGCGCGAGGCTACACCTTC. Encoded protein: CASSIRQGARGYTF. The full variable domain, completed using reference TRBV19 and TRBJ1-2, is DGGITQSPKYLFRKEGQNVTLSCEQNLNHDAMYWYRQDPGQGLRLIYYSQIVNDFQKGDIAEGYSVSREKKESFPLTVTSAQKNPTAFYLCASSIRQGARGYTFGSGTRLTVV.

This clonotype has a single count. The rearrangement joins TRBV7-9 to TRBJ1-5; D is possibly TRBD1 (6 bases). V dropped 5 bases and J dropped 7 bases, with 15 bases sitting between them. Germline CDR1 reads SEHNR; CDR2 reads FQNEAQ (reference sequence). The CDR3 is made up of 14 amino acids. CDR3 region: CASSPGGVGQPQHF. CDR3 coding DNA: TGTGCCAGCAGCCCCGGGGGCGTTGGCCAGCCCCAGCATTTT.

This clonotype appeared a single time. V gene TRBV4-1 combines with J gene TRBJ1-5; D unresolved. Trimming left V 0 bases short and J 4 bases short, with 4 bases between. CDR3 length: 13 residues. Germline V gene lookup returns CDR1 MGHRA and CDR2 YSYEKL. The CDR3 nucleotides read TGCGCCAGCAGCCAAGAAACTAATCAGCCCCAGCATTTT. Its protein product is CASSQETNQPQHF.

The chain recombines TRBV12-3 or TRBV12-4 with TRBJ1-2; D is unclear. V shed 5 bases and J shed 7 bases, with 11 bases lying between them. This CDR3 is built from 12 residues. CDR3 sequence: CASSPTRVGYTF. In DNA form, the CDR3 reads TGTGCCAGCAGTCCGACAAGAGTTGGCTACACCTTC.

The CDR3 nucleotides read TGTGCCAGTAGTTTACCAGCGGGAGGGCCCAAGAATGAGCAGTTCTTC. This encodes CASSLPAGGPKNEQFF. The V and J genes are TRBV19 and TRBJ2-1; TRBD2 matches 10 bases. V gave up 5 bases and J gave up 7 bases; unmatched junction bases: 11. CDR1 is LNHDA and CDR2 is SQIVND in the germline V gene (reference sequence). There are 16 residues in the CDR3.

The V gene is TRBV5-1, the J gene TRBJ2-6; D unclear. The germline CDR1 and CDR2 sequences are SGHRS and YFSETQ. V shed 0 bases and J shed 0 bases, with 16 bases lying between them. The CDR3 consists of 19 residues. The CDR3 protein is CASSLGLTARYSGANVLTF. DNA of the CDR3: TGCGCCAGCAGCTTGGGTTTAACAGCCCGGTACTCTGGGGCCAACGTCCTGACTTTC.

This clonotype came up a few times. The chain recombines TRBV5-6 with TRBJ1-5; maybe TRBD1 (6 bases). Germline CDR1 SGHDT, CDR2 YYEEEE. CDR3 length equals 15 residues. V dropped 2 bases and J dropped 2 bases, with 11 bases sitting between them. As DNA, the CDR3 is TGTGCCAGCAGCTTAGGGGGTGTTGGCAATCAGCCCCAGCATTTT. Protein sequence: CASSLGGVGNQPQHF.

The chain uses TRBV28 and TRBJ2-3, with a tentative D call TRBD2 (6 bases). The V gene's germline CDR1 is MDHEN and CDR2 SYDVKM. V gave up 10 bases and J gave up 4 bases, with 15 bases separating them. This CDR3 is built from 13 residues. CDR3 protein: CATREVASDTQYF. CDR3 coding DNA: TGTGCCACGAGGGAGGTCGCATCAGATACGCAGTATTTT.

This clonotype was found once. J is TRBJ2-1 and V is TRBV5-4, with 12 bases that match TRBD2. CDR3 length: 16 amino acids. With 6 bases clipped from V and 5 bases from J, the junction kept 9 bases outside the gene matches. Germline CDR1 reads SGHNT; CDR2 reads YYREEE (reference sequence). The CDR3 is CASTIPTSGRNNEQFF. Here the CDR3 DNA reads TGTGCCAGCACTATACCCACTAGCGGGAGGAACAATGAGCAGTTCTTC.

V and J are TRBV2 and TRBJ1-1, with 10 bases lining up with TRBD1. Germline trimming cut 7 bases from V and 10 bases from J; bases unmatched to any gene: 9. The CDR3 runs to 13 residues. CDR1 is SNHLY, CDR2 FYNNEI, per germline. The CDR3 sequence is CASIPQTGGSAFF. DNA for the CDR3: TGTGCCAGCATCCCGCAGACAGGGGGCTCAGCTTTCTTT.

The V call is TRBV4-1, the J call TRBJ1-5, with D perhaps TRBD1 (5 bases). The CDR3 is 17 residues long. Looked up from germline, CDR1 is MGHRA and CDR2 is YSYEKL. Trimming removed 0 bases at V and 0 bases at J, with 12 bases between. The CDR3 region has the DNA TGCGCCAGCAGCCAAGAATCACAGGAAGATAGCAATCAGCCCCAGCATTTT. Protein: CASSQESQEDSNQPQHF.

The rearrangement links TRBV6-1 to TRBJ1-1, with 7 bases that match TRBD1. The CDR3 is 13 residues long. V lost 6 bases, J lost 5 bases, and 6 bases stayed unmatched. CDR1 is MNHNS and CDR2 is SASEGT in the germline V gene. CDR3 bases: TGTGCCAGCAGATTACCGGGACAGACTGAAGCTTTCTTT. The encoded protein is CASRLPGQTEAFF.

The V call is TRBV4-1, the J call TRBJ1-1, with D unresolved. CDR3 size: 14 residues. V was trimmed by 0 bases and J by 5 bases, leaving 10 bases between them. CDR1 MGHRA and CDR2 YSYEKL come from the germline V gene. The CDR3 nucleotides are TGCGCCAGCAGCCAAGATGAGGGTTGGACTGAAGCTTTCTTT. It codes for CASSQDEGWTEAFF.

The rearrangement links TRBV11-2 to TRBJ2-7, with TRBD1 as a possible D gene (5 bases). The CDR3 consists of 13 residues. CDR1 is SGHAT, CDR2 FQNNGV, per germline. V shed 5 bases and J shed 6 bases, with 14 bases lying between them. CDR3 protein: CASSPALGLEQYF. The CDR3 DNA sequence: TGTGCCAGCAGCCCCGCCCTGGGGCTCGAGCAGTACTTC.

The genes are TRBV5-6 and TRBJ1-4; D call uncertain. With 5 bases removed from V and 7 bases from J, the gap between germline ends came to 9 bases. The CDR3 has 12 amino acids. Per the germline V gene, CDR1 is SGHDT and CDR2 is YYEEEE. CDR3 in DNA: TGTGCCAGCAGTTCACGAAGTGAAAAACTGTTTTTT. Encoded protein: CASSSRSEKLFF.

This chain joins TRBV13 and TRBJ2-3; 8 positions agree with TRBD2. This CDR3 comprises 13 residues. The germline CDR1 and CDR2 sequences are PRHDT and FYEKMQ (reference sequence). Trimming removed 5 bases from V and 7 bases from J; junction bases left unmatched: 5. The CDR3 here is CASSAGTSNTQYF. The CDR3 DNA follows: TGTGCCAGCAGCGCCGGGACTAGTAATACGCAGTATTTT.

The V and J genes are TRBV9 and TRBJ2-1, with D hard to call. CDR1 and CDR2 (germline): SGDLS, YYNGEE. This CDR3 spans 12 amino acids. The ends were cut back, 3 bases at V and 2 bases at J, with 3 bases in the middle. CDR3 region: CASSGTYNEQFF. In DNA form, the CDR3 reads TGTGCCAGCAGCGGTACCTACAATGAGCAGTTCTTC.

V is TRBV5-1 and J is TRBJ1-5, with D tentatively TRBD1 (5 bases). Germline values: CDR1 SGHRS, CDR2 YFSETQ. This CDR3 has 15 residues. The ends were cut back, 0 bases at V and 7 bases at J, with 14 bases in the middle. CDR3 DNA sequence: TGCGCCAGCAGCTTGGCCGGGGGGGTCGGCCAGCCCCAGCATTTT. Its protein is CASSLAGGVGQPQHF.

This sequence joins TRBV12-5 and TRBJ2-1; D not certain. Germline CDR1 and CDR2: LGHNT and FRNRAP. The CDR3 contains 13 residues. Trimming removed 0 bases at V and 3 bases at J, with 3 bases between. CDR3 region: CASGLVFYNEQFF. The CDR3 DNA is TGTGCTAGTGGTTTGGTCTTCTACAATGAGCAGTTCTTC.

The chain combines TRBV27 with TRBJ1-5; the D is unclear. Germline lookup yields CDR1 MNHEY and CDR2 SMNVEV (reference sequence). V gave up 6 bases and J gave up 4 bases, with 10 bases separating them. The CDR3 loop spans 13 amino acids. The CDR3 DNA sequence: TGTGCCAGCAGCCCCTCAGAGAATCAGCCCCAGCATTTT. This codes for CASSPSENQPQHF.

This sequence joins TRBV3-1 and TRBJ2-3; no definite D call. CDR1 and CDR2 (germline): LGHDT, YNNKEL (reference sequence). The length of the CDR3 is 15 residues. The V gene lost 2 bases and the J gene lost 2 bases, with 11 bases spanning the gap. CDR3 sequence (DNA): TGTGCCAGCAGCCAAACGCTGGATCCCACAGATACGCAGTATTTT. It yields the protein CASSQTLDPTDTQYF.